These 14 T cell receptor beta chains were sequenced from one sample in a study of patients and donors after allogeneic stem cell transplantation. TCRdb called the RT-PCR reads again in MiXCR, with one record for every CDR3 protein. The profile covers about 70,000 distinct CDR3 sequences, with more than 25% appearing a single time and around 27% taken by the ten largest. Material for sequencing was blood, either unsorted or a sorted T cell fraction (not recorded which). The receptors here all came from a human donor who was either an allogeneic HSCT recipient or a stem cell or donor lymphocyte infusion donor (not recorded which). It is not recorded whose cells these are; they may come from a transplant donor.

The CDR3 nucleotides are TGTGCCAGCAGCGATGGGACTAGCGGGGGGACGGGAGATACGCAGTATTTT. Its protein product is CASSDGTSGGTGDTQYF. This chain uses TRBV7-2 with TRBJ2-3, with TRBD2 matching 15 bases. V lost 5 bases, J lost 5 bases, and 8 bases stayed unmatched. This CDR3 has 17 residues. Germline loops: CDR1 SGHTA, CDR2 FQGNSA.

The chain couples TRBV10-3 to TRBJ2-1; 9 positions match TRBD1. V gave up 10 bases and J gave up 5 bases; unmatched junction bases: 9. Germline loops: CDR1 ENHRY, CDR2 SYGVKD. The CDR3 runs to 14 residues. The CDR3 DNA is TGTGCCACTAGACAGGGGGGCGCGGACAATGAGCAGTTCTTC. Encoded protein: CATRQGGADNEQFF.

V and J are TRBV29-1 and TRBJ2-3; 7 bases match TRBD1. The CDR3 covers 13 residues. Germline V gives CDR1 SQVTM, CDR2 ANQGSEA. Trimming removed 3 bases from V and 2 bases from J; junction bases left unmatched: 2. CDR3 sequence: CSVEGQYTDTQYF. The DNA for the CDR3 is TGCAGCGTTGAGGGACAGTACACAGATACGCAGTATTTT.

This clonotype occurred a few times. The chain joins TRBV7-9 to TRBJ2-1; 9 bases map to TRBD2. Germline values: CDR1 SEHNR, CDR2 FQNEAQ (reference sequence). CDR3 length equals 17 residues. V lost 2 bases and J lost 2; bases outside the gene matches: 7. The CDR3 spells CASSLHGVAGAYNEQFF. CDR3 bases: TGTGCCAGCAGCTTACATGGGGTAGCGGGAGCCTACAATGAGCAGTTCTTC.

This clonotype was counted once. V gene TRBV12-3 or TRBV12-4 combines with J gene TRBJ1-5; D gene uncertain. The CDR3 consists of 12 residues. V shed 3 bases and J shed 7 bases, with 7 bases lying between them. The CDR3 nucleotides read TGTGCCAGCAGTTTGGTCAGGCAGCCCCAGCATTTT. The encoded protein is CASSLVRQPQHF.

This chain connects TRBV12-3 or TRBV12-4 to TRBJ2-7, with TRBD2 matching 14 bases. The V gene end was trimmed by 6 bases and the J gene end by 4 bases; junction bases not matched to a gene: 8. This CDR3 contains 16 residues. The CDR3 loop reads CASSARGLAGVYEQYF. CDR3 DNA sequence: TGTGCCAGCAGCGCGAGGGGACTAGCGGGAGTGTACGAGCAGTACTTC.

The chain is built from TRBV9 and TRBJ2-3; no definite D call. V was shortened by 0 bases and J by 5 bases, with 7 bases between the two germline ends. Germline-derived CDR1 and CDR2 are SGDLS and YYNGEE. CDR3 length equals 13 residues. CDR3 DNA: TGTGCCAGCAGCGTAGCGTGGGGAGATACGCAGTATTTT. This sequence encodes CASSVAWGDTQYF.

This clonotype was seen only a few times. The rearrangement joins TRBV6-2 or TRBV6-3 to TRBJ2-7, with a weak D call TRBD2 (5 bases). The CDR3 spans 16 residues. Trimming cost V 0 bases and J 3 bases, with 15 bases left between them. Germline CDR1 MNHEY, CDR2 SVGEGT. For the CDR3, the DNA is TGTGCCAGCAGTTACTCGAGGGCTACCCGTTACTACGAGCAGTACTTC. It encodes CASSYSRATRYYEQYF.

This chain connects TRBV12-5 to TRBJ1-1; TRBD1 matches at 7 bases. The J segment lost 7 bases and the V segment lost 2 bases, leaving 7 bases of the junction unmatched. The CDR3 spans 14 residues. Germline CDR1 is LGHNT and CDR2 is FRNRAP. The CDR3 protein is CASGLPNRGSEAFF. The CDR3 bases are TGTGCTAGTGGTTTGCCCAACAGGGGAAGTGAAGCTTTCTTT.

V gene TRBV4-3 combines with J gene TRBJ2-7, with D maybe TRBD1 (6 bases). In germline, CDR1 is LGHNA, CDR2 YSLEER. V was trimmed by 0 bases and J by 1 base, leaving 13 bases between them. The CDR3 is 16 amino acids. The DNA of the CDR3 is TGCGCCAGCAGCCAAGATGTGGACAGCTATTCCTACGAGCAGTACTTC. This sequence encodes CASSQDVDSYSYEQYF.

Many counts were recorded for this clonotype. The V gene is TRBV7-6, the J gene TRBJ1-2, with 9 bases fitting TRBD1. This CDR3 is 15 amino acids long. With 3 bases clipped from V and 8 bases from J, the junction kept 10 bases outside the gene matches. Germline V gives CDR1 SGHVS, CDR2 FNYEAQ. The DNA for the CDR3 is TGTGCCAGCAGCTTCCCCGGGACAGGGAAAGCGGGCTACACCTTC. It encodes CASSFPGTGKAGYTF.

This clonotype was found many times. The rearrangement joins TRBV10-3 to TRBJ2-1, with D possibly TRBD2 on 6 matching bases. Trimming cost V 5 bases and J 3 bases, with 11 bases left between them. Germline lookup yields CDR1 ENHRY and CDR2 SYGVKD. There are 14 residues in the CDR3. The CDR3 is CAISPGLGYNEQFF. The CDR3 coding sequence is TGTGCCATCAGTCCGGGACTCGGCTACAATGAGCAGTTCTTC.

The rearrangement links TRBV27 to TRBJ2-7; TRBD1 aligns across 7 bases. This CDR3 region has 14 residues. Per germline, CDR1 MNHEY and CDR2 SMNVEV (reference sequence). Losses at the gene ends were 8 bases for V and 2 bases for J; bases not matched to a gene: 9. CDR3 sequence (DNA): TGTGCCAGCCGCCGACAGGGTCCAACCTACGAGCAGTACTTC. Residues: CASRRQGPTYEQYF.

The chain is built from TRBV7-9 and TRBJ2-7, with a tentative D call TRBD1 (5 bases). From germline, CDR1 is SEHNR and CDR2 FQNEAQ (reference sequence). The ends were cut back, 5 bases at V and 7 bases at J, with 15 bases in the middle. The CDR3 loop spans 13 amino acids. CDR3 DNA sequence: TGTGCCAGCAGCCCCCCAGGGAAGGGGGAGCAGTACTTC. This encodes CASSPPGKGEQYF. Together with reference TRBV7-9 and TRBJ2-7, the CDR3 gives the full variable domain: DTGVSQNPRHKITKRGQNVTFRCDPISEHNRLYWYRQTLGQGPEFLTYFQNEAQLEKSRLLSDRFSAERPKGSFSTLEIQRTEQGDSAMYLCASSPPGKGEQYFGPGTRLTVT.